This TCR beta chain originates from a study of shared clonotypes between healthy human individuals. The V and J ends lost 5 bases and 2 bases, in that order; junction bases with no gene match: 7. CDR1 SQVTM and CDR2 ANQGSEA come from the germline V gene. The CDR3 covers 14 residues. Naive CD8 cells lacked CD45RO and underwent positive selection for CCR7, leaving out terminally differentiated effector memory CD45RA+ cells. Genomic DNA of each subset was evenly split across several immunoSEQ plates. Libraries were prepared by immunoSEQ multiplex PCR; TCRdb keeps only in-frame clonotypes and omits some of them. The sample includes about 2 million clones, over 85% of them seen just once.

Sequencing was carried out using naive CD8+ T cells sorted from blood. This TCR was sampled from a young man in good health. V usage is TRBV29-1 and J usage is TRBJ1-2, with 8 bases fitting TRBD1. The CDR3 region is CSVWGRDRNYGYTF. Written as DNA, the CDR3 is TGCAGCGTTTGGGGGAGGGACAGGAACTATGGCTACACCTTC.